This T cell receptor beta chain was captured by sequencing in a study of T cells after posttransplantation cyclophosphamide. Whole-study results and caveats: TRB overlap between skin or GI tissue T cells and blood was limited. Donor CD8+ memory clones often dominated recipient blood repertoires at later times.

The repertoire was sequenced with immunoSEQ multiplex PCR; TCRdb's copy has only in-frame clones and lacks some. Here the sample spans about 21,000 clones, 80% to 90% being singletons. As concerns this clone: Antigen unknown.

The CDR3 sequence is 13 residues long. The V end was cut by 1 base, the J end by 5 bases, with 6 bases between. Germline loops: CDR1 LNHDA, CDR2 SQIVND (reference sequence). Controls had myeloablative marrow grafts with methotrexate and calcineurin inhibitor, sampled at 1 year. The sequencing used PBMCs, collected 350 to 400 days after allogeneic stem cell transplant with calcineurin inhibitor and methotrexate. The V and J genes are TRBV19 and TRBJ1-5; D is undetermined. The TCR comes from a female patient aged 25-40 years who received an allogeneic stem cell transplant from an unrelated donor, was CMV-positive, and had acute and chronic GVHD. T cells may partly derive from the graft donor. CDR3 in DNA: TGTGCCAGTAGTATAGCACGGGATCAGCCCCAGCATTTT. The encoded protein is CASSIARDQPQHF.